The 7 T cell receptor beta chains presented below share a single source sample, sequenced in a study of shared clonotypes between healthy human individuals. Produced via immunoSEQ multiplex PCR; TCRdb's table is partial and in-frame only. The sample records more than 600,000 clones, just over 90% being singletons. Naive CD8 cells lacked CD45RO, underwent positive selection for CCR7 and left out terminally differentiated effector memory CD45RA+ cells. The sample comprised naive CD8+ T cells sorted from blood. Receptor source: a man younger than 45 in good health.

This clone was observed many times. At the DNA level, this CDR3 is encoded by other sequences in the same sample as well. The chain recombines TRBV7-2 with TRBJ2-7, with 14 bases lining up with TRBD2. The germline V gene encodes CDR1 SGHTA and CDR2 FQGNSA. V shed 1 base, J shed 1 base, and the junction held 0 bases outside the gene matches. The length of the CDR3 is 16 residues. The CDR3 DNA is TGTGCCAGCAGCTTAGGACTAGCGGGAGGGTCCTACGAGCAGTACTTC. Translating gives CASSLGLAGGSYEQYF. Full variable domain (outside the CDR3, taken from reference TRBV7-2 and TRBJ2-7): GAGVSQSPSNKVTEKGKDVELRCDPISGHTALYWYRQSLGQGLEFLIYFQGNSAPDKSGLPSDRFSAERTGGSVSTLTIQRTQQEDSAVYLCASSLGLAGGSYEQYFGPGTRLTVT.

This clone has only one observation. The sample has other DNA sequences that encode this CDR3 too. The rearrangement uses TRBV5-1 and TRBJ2-7; D assignment may be TRBD1 or TRBD2 (5 bases each). The V end was cut by 7 bases, the J end by 1 base, with 9 bases between. Germline assignment: CDR1 SGHRS and CDR2 YFSETQ. This CDR3 region has 12 residues. CDR3 sequence reads: CASGTESYEQYF. CDR3 DNA sequence: TGCGCCAGCGGGACCGAGTCCTACGAGCAGTACTTC.

CDR3 DNA: TGTGCCAGCAGCCCCGGCGGCGGTGTGGGGACAGGGGTGAACACTGAAGCTTTCTTT. The encoded protein is CASSPGGGVGTGVNTEAFF. The chain has TRBV13 and TRBJ1-1, with TRBD1 identical over 10 bases. Germline assignment: CDR1 PRHDT and CDR2 FYEKMQ (reference sequence). This CDR3 has 19 amino acids. V shed 5 bases and J 0 bases; nucleotides not matched to a gene: 15.

The chain employs TRBV6-5 and TRBJ2-1, with 7 bases matching TRBD1. Trimming at V came to 0 bases and at J to 2 bases, leaving 4 bases not matched to a gene. The CDR3 is 16 residues long. Per germline, CDR1 MNHEY and CDR2 SVGAGI. The CDR3 here is CASSYSSGQAYNEQFF. The DNA for the CDR3 is TGTGCCAGCAGTTACTCCTCAGGACAGGCCTACAATGAGCAGTTCTTC.

The rearrangement uses TRBV9 and TRBJ2-5; TRBD2 matches 15 bases. This CDR3 region has 16 residues. From germline, CDR1 is SGDLS and CDR2 YYNGEE. With 3 bases clipped from V and 4 bases from J, the junction kept 4 bases outside the gene matches. Here the CDR3 DNA reads TGTGCCAGCAGCGCGGGACTAGCGGGAGGAAGAGAGACCCAGTACTTC. Translating gives CASSAGLAGGRETQYF.

The chain links TRBV4-3 to TRBJ2-3; weak D call: TRBD2 (7 bases). CDR1 is LGHNA and CDR2 is YSLEER in the germline V gene. CDR3 length: 17 amino acids. The germline V and J ends were trimmed by 3 bases and 2 bases, with 18 bases remaining between them. The CDR3 bases are TGCGCCAGCAGCCAGGGGTGGGGAGGGGGTTTCACAGATACGCAGTATTTT. Protein product: CASSQGWGGGFTDTQYF.

For the CDR3, the DNA is TGTGCCAGCAGAACTGCAGGGGGCCTGAGTACCGGGGAGCTGTTTTTT. Amino acids: CASRTAGGLSTGELFF. This chain connects TRBV27 to TRBJ2-2; 8 bases agree with TRBD1. In germline, CDR1 is MNHEY, CDR2 SMNVEV (reference sequence). V trimming: 6 bases; J trimming: 5 bases; junction bases outside the gene matches: 11. CDR3 length equals 16 residues.